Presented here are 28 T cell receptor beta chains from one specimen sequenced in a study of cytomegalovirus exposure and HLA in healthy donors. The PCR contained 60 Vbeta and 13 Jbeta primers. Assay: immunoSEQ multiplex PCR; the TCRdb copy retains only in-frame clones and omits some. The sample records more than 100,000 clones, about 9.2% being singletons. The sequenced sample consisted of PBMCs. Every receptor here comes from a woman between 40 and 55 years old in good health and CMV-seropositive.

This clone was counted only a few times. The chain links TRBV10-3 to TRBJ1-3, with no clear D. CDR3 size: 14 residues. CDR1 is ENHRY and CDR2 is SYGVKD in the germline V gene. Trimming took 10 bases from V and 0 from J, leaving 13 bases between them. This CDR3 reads CATRTEISGNTIYF. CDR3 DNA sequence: TGTGCCACCCGTACAGAGATCTCTGGAAACACCATATATTTT.

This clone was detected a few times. The CDR3 reads CASSLEPGAEGQYF. The CDR3 DNA reads TGCGCCAGCAGCTTGGAACCGGGCGCGGAGGGACAGTACTTC. V gene TRBV5-1 combines with J gene TRBJ2-5, with D maybe TRBD2 (6 bases). The length of the CDR3 is 14 residues. Trimming left V 0 bases short and J 11 bases short, with 17 bases between. Germline loops: CDR1 SGHRS, CDR2 YFSETQ. The whole variable domain, remainder taken from reference TRBV5-1 and TRBJ2-5, is KAGVTQTPRYLIKTRGQQVTLSCSPISGHRSVSWYQQTPGQGLQFLFEYFSETQRNKGNFPGRFSGRQFSNSRSEMNVSTLELGDSALYLCASSLEPGAEGQYFGPGTRLLVL.

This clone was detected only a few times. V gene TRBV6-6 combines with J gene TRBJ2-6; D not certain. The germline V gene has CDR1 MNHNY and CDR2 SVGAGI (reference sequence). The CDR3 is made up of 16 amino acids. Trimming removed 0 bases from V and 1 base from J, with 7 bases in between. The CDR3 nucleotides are TGTGCCAGCAGTTACTCGACGGAGTCTGGGGCCAACGTCCTGACTTTC. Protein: CASSYSTESGANVLTF.

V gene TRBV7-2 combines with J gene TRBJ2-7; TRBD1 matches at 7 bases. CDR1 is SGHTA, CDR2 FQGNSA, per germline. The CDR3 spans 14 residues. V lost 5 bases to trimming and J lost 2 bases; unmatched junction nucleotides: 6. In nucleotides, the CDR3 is TGTGCCAGCAGCCCCCTGGACAGGACCTACGAGCAGTACTTC. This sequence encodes CASSPLDRTYEQYF.

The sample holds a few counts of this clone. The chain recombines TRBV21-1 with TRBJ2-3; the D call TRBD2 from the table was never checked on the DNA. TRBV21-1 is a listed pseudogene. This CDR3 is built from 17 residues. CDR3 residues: CASSKLPRAGTTDTQYF. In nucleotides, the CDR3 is TGTGCCAGCAGCAAACTCCCACGGGCGGGGACCACAGATACGCAGTATTTT.

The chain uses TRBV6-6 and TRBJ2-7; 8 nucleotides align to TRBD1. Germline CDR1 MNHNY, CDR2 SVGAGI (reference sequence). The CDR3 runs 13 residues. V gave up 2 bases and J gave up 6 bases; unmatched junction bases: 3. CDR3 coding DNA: TGTGCCAGCAGTTACGGAACAGGGGGCGAGCAGTACTTC. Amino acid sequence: CASSYGTGGEQYF.

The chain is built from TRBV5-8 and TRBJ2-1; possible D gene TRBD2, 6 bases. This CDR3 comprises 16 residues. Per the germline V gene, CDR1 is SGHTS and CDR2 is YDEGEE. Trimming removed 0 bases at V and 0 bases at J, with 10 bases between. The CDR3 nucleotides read TGTGCCAGCAGCTTGGGACACGGGGGCTCCTACAATGAGCAGTTCTTC. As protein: CASSLGHGGSYNEQFF.

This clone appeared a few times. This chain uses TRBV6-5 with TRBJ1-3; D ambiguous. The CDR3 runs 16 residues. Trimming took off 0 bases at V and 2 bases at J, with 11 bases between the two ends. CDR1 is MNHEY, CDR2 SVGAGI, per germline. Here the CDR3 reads CASSYSWHYTGNTIYF. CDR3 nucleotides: TGTGCCAGCAGTTACTCGTGGCACTATACTGGAAACACCATATATTTT.

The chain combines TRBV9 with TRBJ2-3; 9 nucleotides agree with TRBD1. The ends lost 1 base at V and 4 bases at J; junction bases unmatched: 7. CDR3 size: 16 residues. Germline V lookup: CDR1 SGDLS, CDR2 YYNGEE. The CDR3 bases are TGTGCCAGCAGCGTATTGGACAGGGGAGAAGCAGATACGCAGTATTTT. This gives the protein CASSVLDRGEADTQYF.

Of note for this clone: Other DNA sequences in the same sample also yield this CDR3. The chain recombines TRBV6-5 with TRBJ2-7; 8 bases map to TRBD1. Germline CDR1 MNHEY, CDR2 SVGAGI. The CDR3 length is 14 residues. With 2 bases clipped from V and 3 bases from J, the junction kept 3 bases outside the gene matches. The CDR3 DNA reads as TGTGCCAGCAGTTACCCAGGACAGGGCTACGAGCAGTACTTC. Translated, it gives CASSYPGQGYEQYF.

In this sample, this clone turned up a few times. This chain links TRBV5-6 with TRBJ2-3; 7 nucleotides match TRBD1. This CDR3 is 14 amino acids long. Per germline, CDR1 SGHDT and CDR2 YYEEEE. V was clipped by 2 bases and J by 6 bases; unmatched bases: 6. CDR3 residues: CASSFSQGEDTQYF. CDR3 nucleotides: TGTGCCAGCAGCTTTTCCCAGGGGGAGGATACGCAGTATTTT.

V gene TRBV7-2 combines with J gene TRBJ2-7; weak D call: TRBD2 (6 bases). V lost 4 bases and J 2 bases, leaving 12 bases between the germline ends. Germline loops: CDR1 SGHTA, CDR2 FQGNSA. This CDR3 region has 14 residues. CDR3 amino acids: CASSSPGGTYEQYF. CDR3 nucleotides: TGTGCCAGCAGCTCTCCAGGAGGGACCTACGAGCAGTACTTC.

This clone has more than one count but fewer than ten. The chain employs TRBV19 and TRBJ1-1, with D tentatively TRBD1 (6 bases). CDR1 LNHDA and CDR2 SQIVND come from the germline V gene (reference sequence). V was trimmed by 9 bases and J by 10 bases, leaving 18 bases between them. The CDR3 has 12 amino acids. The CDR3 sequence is CASRDRQDGAFF. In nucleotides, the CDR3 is TGTGCCAGCAGAGATAGACAGGACGGAGCTTTCTTT.

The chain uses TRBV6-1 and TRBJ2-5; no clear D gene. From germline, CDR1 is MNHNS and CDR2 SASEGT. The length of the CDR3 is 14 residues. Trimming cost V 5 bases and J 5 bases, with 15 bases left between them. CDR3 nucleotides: TGTGCCAGCAGTCTACAGATACGTTCGGAGACCCAGTACTTC. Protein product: CASSLQIRSETQYF.

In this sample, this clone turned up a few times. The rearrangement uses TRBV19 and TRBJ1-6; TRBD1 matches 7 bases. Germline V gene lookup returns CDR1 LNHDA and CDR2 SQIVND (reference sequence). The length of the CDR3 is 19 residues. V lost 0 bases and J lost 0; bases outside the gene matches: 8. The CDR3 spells CASSIDGDSRSSYNSPLHF. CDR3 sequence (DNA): TGTGCCAGTAGTATAGATGGGGACAGTCGGAGCTCCTATAATTCACCCCTCCACTTT.

The CDR3 loop is CASGGGGRTDTQYF. The CDR3 DNA is TGCGCCAGCGGCGGGGGGGGCCGGACAGATACGCAGTATTTT. The chain carries TRBV5-1 and TRBJ2-3; 9 bases are shared with TRBD2. The CDR3 has 14 amino acids. Losses at the gene ends were 7 bases for V and 3 bases for J; bases not matched to a gene: 6. Germline V CDR1 and CDR2: SGHRS, YFSETQ.

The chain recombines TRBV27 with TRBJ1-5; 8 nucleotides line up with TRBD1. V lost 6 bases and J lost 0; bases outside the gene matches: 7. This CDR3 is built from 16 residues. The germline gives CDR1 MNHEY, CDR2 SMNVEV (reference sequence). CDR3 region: CASRGQGLYSNQPQHF. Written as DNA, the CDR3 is TGTGCCAGCAGAGGACAGGGCCTTTATAGCAATCAGCCCCAGCATTTT.

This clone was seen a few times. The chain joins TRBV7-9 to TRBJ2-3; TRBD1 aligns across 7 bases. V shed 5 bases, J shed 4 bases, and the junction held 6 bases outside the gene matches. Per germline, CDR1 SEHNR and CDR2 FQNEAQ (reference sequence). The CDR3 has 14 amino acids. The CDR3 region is CASSPRGGADTQYF. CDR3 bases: TGTGCCAGCAGCCCTAGAGGGGGCGCAGATACGCAGTATTTT.

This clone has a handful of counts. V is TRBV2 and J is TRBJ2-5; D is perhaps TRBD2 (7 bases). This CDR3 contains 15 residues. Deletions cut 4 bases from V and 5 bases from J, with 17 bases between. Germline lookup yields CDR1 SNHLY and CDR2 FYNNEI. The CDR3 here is CASSVPGGHRETQYF. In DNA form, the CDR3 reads TGTGCCAGCAGTGTCCCCGGGGGGCACAGGGAGACCCAGTACTTC.

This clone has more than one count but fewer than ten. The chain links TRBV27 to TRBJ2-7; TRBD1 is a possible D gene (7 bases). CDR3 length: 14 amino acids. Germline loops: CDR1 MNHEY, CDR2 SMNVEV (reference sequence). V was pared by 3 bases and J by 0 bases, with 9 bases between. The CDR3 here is CASSFRGASYEQYF. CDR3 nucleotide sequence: TGTGCCAGCAGTTTCAGGGGGGCCTCCTACGAGCAGTACTTC.

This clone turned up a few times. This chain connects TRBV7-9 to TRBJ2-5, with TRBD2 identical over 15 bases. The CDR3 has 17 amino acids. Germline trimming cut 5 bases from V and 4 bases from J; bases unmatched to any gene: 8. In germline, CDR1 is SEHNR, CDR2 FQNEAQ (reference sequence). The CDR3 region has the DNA TGTGCCAGCAGCGACGGGACTAGCGGGGGGTTTGTAGAGACCCAGTACTTC. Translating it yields CASSDGTSGGFVETQYF. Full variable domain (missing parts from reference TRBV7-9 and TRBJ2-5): DTGVSQNPRHKITKRGQNVTFRCDPISEHNRLYWYRQTLGQGPEFLTYFQNEAQLEKSRLLSDRFSAERPKGSFSTLEIQRTEQGDSAMYLCASSDGTSGGFVETQYFGPGTRLLVL.

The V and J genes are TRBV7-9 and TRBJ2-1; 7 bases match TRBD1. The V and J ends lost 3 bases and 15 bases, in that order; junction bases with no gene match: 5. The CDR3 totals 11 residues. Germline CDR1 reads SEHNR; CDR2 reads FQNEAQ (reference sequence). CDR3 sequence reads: CASSLDRIAFF. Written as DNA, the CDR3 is TGTGCCAGCAGCTTGGACAGGATCGCGTTCTTC.

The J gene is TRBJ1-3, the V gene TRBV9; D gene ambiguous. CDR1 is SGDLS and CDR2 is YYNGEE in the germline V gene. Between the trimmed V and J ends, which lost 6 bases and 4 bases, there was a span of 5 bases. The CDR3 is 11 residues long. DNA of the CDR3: TGTGCCAGCACTGCGGGAAACACCATATATTTT. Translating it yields CASTAGNTIYF.

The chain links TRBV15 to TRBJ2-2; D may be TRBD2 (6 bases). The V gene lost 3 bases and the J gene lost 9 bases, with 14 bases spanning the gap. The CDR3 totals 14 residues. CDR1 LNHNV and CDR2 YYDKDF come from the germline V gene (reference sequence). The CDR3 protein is CATSRSTGDRELFF. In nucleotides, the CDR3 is TGTGCCACCAGCAGGTCCACGGGGGACCGGGAGCTGTTTTTT.

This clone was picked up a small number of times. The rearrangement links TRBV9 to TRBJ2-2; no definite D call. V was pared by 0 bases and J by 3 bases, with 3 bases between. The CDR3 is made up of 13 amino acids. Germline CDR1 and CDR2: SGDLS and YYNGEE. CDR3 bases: TGTGCCAGCAGCGTAGCCGACACCGGGGAGCTGTTTTTT. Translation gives CASSVADTGELFF.

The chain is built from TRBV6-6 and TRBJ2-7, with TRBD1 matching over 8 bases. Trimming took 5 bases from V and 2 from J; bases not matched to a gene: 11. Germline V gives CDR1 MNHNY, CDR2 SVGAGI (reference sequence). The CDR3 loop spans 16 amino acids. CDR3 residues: CASSRDAPGQAYEQYF. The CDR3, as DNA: TGTGCCAGCAGTCGAGACGCCCCGGGACAGGCCTACGAGCAGTACTTC.

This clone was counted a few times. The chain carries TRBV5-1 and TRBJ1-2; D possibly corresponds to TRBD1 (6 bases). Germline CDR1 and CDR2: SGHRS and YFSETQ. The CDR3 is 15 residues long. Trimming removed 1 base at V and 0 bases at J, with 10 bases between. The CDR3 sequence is CASSLTGRANYGYTF. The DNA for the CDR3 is TGCGCCAGCAGCTTGACAGGGAGGGCTAACTATGGCTACACCTTC. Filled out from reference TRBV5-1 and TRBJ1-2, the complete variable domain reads KAGVTQTPRYLIKTRGQQVTLSCSPISGHRSVSWYQQTPGQGLQFLFEYFSETQRNKGNFPGRFSGRQFSNSRSEMNVSTLELGDSALYLCASSLTGRANYGYTFGSGTRLTVV.

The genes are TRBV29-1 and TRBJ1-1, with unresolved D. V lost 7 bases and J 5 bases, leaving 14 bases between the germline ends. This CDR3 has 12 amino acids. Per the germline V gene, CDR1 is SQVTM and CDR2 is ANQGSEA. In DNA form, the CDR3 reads TGCAGCGCCCAGACAAGTTGGACTGAAGCTTTCTTT. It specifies CSAQTSWTEAFF.